The entry below describes one T cell receptor (beta chain). Repertoires were generated with immunoSEQ multiplex PCR, while TCRdb's copy carries only in-frame clones and drops some. Among 100,000 to 150,000 clones, 80% to 90% were seen once, and the ten largest hold 4.2%. The entry originates in a study of T cell responses to AZD1222 COVID-19 vaccine. The sequence was collected from an adult in good health. Here the sequenced sample was peripheral blood, taken on day 0 of AZD1222 vaccination.

DNA of the CDR3: TGTGCCAGCAGCCCGAGGACAGGGCAAGAGACCCAGTACTTC. It yields the protein CASSPRTGQETQYF. The chain combines TRBV5-4 with TRBJ2-5; 8 positions agree with TRBD1. V lost 4 bases, J lost 2 bases, and 4 bases stayed unmatched. Germline values: CDR1 SGHNT, CDR2 YYREEE (reference sequence). The CDR3 length is 14 residues.